These 3 T cell receptor beta chains originate from one sample sequenced in a study of blood T cell repertoires in COVID-19. The table came from immunoSEQ multiplex PCR; TCRdb's copy has only in-frame clones and leaves some out. Of over 250,000 clones listed, 70% to 85% are singletons. Sequenced: peripheral blood. The receptors originated from a human donor with COVID-19, enrolled during active disease. The donor label of this sample is uncertain.

The chain employs TRBV18 and TRBJ2-7; no reliable D call. The germline gives CDR1 KGHSH, CDR2 LQKENI. This CDR3 has 14 residues. V lost 3 bases to trimming and J lost 5 bases, with 14 bases between them. CDR3 sequence (DNA): TGTGCCAGCTCACCCACAAGCAATCGGGACGAGCAGTACTTC. Its translation: CASSPTSNRDEQYF.

This chain connects TRBV10-3 to TRBJ2-3, with TRBD2 matching 8 bases. The junction had 7 bases not matched to a gene; V was cut back by 6 bases and J by 2 bases. The CDR3 consists of 15 residues. CDR1 and CDR2 from the germline V gene are ENHRY and SYGVKD. Written as DNA, the CDR3 is TGTGCCATCAGGGCGGGCGGGGGGATCACAGATACGCAGTATTTT. Protein: CAIRAGGGITDTQYF.

The chain recombines TRBV27 with TRBJ2-1; 9 bases align to TRBD2. Germline CDR1 MNHEY, CDR2 SMNVEV (reference sequence). J lost 6 bases, V lost 8 bases, and 11 bases had no gene match. There are 15 residues in the CDR3. CDR3: CASGIVGGRANEQFF. CDR3 DNA sequence: TGTGCCAGCGGGATTGTAGGCGGGAGGGCCAATGAGCAGTTCTTC.